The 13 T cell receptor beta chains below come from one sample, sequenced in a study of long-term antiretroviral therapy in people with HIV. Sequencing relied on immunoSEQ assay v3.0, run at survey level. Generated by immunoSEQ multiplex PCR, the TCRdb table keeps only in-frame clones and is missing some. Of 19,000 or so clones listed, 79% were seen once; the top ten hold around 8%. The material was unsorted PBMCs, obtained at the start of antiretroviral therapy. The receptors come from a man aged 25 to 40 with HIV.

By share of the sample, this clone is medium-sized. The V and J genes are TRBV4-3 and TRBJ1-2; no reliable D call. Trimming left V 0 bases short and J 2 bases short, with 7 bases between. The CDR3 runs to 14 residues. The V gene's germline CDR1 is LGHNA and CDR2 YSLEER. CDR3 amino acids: CASSQDAGNYGYTF. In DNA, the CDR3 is TGCGCCAGCAGCCAAGACGCTGGGAACTATGGCTACACCTTC.

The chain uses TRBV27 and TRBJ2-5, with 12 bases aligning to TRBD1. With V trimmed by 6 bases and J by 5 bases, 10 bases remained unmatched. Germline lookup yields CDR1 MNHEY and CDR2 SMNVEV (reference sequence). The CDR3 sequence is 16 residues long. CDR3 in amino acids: CASSSRGQGAGETQYF. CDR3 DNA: TGTGCCAGCAGCTCCCGGGGACAGGGGGCGGGGGAGACCCAGTACTTC.

This CDR3 reads CASSQVGGVNTGELFF. The CDR3 region has the DNA TGTGCCAGCAGCCAAGTGGGGGGAGTGAACACCGGGGAGCTGTTTTTT. The rearrangement links TRBV4-2 to TRBJ2-2; D might be TRBD2 (6 bases). There are 16 residues in the CDR3. Trimming stripped 1 base from V and 1 base from J, with 10 bases between. The germline V gene encodes CDR1 LGHNA and CDR2 YNFKEQ.

The CDR3 nucleotides are TGTGCCAGCAGTTTTAACCCGGCGGCAGGGCGTAGCGGGAGGGCCCCGGAGACCCAGTACTTC. It yields the protein CASSFNPAAGRSGRAPETQYF. The chain recombines TRBV28 with TRBJ2-5, with 11 nucleotides matching TRBD2. The CDR3 has 21 residues. Germline V gives CDR1 MDHEN, CDR2 SYDVKM. V trimming: 3 bases; J trimming: 5 bases; junction bases outside the gene matches: 23.

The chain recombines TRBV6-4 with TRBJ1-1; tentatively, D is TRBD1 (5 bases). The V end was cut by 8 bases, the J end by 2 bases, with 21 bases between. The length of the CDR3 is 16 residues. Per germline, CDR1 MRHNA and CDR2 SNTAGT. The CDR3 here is CASEDSRGKRNTEAFF. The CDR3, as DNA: TGTGCCAGCGAGGATTCACGGGGGAAGAGAAACACTGAAGCTTTCTTT.

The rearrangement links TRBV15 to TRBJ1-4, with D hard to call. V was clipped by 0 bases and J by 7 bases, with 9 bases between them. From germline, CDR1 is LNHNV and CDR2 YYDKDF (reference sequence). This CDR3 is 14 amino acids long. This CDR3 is CATSRDGTSEKLFF. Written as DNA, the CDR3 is TGTGCCACCAGCAGAGATGGTACAAGTGAAAAACTGTTTTTT.

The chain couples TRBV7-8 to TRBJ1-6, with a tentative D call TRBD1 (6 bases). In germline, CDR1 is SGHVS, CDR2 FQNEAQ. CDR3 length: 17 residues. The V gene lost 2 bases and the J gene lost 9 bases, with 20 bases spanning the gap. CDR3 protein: CASSLRGGRTVFSPLHF. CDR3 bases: TGTGCCAGCAGCTTACGTGGGGGCAGGACGGTCTTTTCACCCCTCCACTTT.

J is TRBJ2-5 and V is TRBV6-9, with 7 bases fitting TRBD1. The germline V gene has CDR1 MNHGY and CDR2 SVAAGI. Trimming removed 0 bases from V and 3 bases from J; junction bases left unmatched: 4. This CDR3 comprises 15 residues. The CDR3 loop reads CASSYSCRGKETQYF. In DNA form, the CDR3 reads TGTGCCAGCAGTTATTCTTGCAGGGGGAAAGAGACCCAGTACTTC.

The CDR3 sequence is CASSLDRFPGQGLGQYF. For the CDR3, the DNA is TGTGCCAGCAGCTTAGATCGTTTTCCCGGACAGGGTCTAGGGCAGTACTTC. This chain connects TRBV11-3 to TRBJ2-7; TRBD1 matches 8 bases. The CDR3 is made up of 17 amino acids. Germline trimming cut 0 bases from V and 9 bases from J; bases unmatched to any gene: 16. The germline gives CDR1 SGHNT, CDR2 YENEEA. Variable domain in full (rest from reference TRBV11-3 and TRBJ2-7): EAGVVQSPRYKIIEKKQPVAFWCNPISGHNTLYWYLQNLGQGPELLIRYENEEAVDDSQLPKDRFSAERLKGVDSTLKIQPAELGDSAVYLCASSLDRFPGQGLGQYFGPGTRLTVT.

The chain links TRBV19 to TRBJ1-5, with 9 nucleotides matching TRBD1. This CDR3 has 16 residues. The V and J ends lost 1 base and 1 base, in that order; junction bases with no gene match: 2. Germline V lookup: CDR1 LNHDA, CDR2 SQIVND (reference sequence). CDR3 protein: CASSIGDRASNQPQHF. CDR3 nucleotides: TGTGCCAGTAGTATAGGGGACAGGGCAAGCAATCAGCCCCAGCATTTT. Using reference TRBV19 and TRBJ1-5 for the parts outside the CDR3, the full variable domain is DGGITQSPKYLFRKEGQNVTLSCEQNLNHDAMYWYRQDPGQGLRLIYYSQIVNDFQKGDIAEGYSVSREKKESFPLTVTSAQKNPTAFYLCASSIGDRASNQPQHFGDGTRLSIL.

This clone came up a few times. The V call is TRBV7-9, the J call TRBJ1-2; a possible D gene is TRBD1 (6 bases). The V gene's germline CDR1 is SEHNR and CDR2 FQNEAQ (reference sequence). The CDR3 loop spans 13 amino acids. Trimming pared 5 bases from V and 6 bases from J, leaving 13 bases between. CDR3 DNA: TGTGCCAGCAGCCTGGGGGCAGGGCATGGCTACACCTTC. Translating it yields CASSLGAGHGYTF.

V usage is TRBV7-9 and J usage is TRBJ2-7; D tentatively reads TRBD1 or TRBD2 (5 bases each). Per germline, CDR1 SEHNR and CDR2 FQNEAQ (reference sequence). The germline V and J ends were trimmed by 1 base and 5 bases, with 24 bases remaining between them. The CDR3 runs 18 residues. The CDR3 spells CASSLDGTHRTRSNEQYF. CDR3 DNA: TGTGCCAGCAGCTTAGATGGGACCCACAGGACCCGATCGAACGAGCAGTACTTC.

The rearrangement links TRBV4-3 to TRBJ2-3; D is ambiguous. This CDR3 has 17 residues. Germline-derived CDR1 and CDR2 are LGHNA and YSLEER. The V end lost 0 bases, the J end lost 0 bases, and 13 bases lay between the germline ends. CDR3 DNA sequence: TGCGCCAGCAGCCAAGATGGGGTCGGTAGCAGCACAGATACGCAGTATTTT. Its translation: CASSQDGVGSSTDTQYF.